Sequencing of this TCR beta chain was carried out in a study of T cell repertoires in cytomegalovirus infection. Across the whole study: It was the public TCR beta signatures that indicated both CMV infection and matching HLA type.

This clonotype showed up just a few times. Its antigen is not identified. TCRdb reprocessed the reads with MiXCR, giving one entry per CDR3 protein. The table lists around 78,000 distinct CDR3 sequences, around 40% of them singletons, with approximately 93% in the top ten. Findings and limits, study-wide: It was HLA-C-restricted CMV-specific TCR beta clonotypes that dominated the response ex vivo. The study identified carriers of CMV plus the relevant HLA from cumulative public TCR beta family frequency.

The CDR3 runs to 15 residues. From germline, CDR1 is SNHLY and CDR2 FYNNEI. The V gene end was trimmed by 6 bases and the J gene end by 6 bases; junction bases not matched to a gene: 9. This clonotype was sampled from a human donor in good health (CMV status not recorded). Some clones in this sample may be carry-over from other donors' samples. The sequencing here drew on CD8+ T cells from cultured PBMCs, taken from culture after CMV antigen stimulation. This rearrangement joins TRBV2 to TRBJ1-4, with 8 bases lining up with TRBD1. CDR3 loop: CASSPHTGGDEKLFF. CDR3 bases: TGTGCCAGCAGCCCCCATACAGGGGGGGATGAAAAACTGTTTTTT.